This entry lists 25 T cell receptor beta chains sequenced from one sample in a study of blood T cells in healthy people across ages. The authors ran a second PCR of about 6 to 11 cycles using a sample-barcoded 5' primer and a J-beta primer mix. TCRdb re-analysed the 5' RACE reads in MiXCR, keeping a single row per CDR3 protein. The sample contains approximately 1.5 million distinct CDR3 sequences, 30% to 35% of which appear only once. The sample taken for sequencing was blood. The receptors originated from a woman in her twenties or thirties in good health.

Only a few counts were recorded for this clonotype. The rearrangement links TRBV5-1 to TRBJ2-3; D is perhaps TRBD2 (6 bases). V was shortened by 4 bases and J by 0 bases, with 12 bases between the two germline ends. Germline loops: CDR1 SGHRS, CDR2 YFSETQ. CDR3 length equals 15 residues. In DNA, the CDR3 is TGCGCCAGCAGCGAGGGACTGATTAGCACAGATACGCAGTATTTT. Its translation is CASSEGLISTDTQYF.

This rearrangement joins TRBV18 to TRBJ1-4, with TRBD1 identical over 7 bases. Germline V gene lookup returns CDR1 KGHSH and CDR2 LQKENI. V was clipped by 7 bases and J by 4 bases; unmatched bases: 3. This CDR3 contains 13 residues. This chain's CDR3 is CASFGTVNEKLFF. The CDR3, as DNA: TGTGCCAGCTTCGGGACAGTTAATGAAAAACTGTTTTTT.

The genes are TRBV20-1 and TRBJ2-1; 14 nucleotides line up with TRBD2. TRBJ2-7 explains the end of the DNA better; the J call may be wrong. This CDR3 has 17 residues. Germline V gene sequence: CDR1 DFQATT, CDR2 SNEGSKA (reference sequence). The DNA of the CDR3 is TGCAGTGCTAGAGATCCGGGACTAGCGGGAGTTTACAATGAGCAGTACTTC. This encodes CSARDPGLAGVYNEQYF.

The rearrangement joins TRBV6-1 to TRBJ1-1; D may be TRBD1 (6 bases). The CDR3 length is 16 residues. Trimming shortened V by 2 bases and J by 1 base, and 14 bases separated the two germline ends. Germline assignment: CDR1 MNHNS and CDR2 SASEGT. The CDR3 reads CASSEKKGGRNTEAFF. The DNA of the CDR3 is TGTGCCAGCAGTGAAAAAAAAGGGGGGCGGAACACTGAAGCTTTCTTT.

This clonotype was found many times. J is TRBJ1-2 and V is TRBV10-2; D gene ambiguous. The CDR3 covers 13 residues. Germline CDR1 reads WSHSY; CDR2 reads SAAADI. Between the trimmed V and J ends, which lost 2 bases and 2 bases, there was a span of 6 bases. The CDR3 reads CASSERPNYGYTF. CDR3 nucleotide sequence: TGCGCCAGCAGTGAGAGGCCCAACTATGGCTACACCTTC.

In the case of this clonotype: An end of the junction does not agree with germline; a read error may underlie this. The chain carries TRBV9 and TRBJ2-2; possibly TRBD1 or TRBD2 for D (5 bases each). The germline V gene encodes CDR1 SGDLS and CDR2 YYNGEE. The CDR3 spans 14 residues. The CDR3 DNA sequence: TGTGCCAGCAGCGTAGACAGACAGACCGGGGAGCGGTTTTTT. Its translation: CASSVDRQTGERFF.

The table lists this clonotype with a few counts. The gene calls are TRBV29-1 and TRBJ2-3; 10 bases line up with TRBD2. The length of the CDR3 is 16 residues. Germline loops: CDR1 SQVTM, CDR2 ANQGSEA. V dropped 4 bases and J dropped 9; count of bases not matched to a gene: 16. The CDR3 protein is CSVVPRGAGGPLTQYF. CDR3 nucleotides: TGCAGCGTTGTTCCCCGGGGAGCGGGAGGGCCTCTGACGCAGTATTTT.

This clonotype was counted a few times. The CDR3 sequence: CASTRRREAYGYTF. The CDR3 DNA sequence: TGTGCCAGCACCCGGCGGAGGGAGGCCTATGGCTACACCTTC. V usage is TRBV11-2 and J usage is TRBJ1-2, with D unclear. The CDR3 is made up of 14 amino acids. CDR1 SGHAT and CDR2 FQNNGV come from the germline V gene. Trimming removed 7 bases at V and 4 bases at J, with 16 bases between.

With respect to this clonotype: A read error may account for a junction end that differs from germline. The rearrangement uses TRBV28 and TRBJ1-2, with TRBD1 identical over 7 bases. This CDR3 has 15 amino acids. From germline, CDR1 is MDHEN and CDR2 SYDVKM. This CDR3 reads CAIGGDSPTNYDYTF. For the CDR3, the DNA is TGTGCCATCGGGGGGGACAGCCCAACTAACTATGACTACACCTTC.

The rearrangement joins TRBV6-6 to TRBJ1-2, with TRBD1 as a possible D gene (5 bases). Trimming took off 5 bases at V and 3 bases at J, with 16 bases between the two ends. CDR3 length equals 15 residues. Germline loops: CDR1 MNHNY, CDR2 SVGAGI (reference sequence). The CDR3 DNA reads as TGTGCCAGCAGTACTTCCCGGGGGATTTACTATGGCTACACCTTC. Translation gives CASSTSRGIYYGYTF.

The chain is built from TRBV18 and TRBJ2-7; a possible D gene is TRBD2 (5 bases). The CDR3 totals 14 residues. Germline V gene lookup returns CDR1 KGHSH and CDR2 LQKENI. V lost 5 bases, J lost 3 bases, and 14 bases lay in between. The CDR3: CASSATDGIYEQYF. The CDR3, as DNA: TGTGCCAGCTCAGCTACGGACGGGATCTACGAGCAGTACTTC.

The chain couples TRBV7-3 to TRBJ2-1; D possibly uses TRBD1 or TRBD2 (6 bases each). Trimming cost V 5 bases and J 6 bases, with 23 bases left between them. CDR1 is SGHTA and CDR2 is FQGTGA in the germline V gene. CDR3 length: 17 residues. The CDR3 sequence is CASSPTRGTRLGNEQFF. The CDR3 DNA follows: TGTGCCAGCAGCCCAACGCGCGGGACAAGACTCGGCAATGAGCAGTTCTTC.

In its sample, this clonotype was seen a few times. V gene TRBV6-5 combines with J gene TRBJ2-3, with 8 bases identical to TRBD2. Per the germline V gene, CDR1 is MNHEY and CDR2 is SVGAGI. The CDR3 contains 16 residues. V shed 2 bases, J shed 6 bases, and the junction held 10 bases outside the gene matches. CDR3 coding DNA: TGTGCCAGCAGTTACACCGGACTAGCAGAGATCGATACGCAGTATTTT. Protein product: CASSYTGLAEIDTQYF.

This clonotype was seen a few times. The chain is built from TRBV12-3 or TRBV12-4 and TRBJ2-2; the D gene could be TRBD1 or TRBD2 (6 bases each). CDR3 length equals 13 residues. V lost 9 bases, J lost 6 bases, and 14 bases lay in between. The CDR3 reads CASRVGGSGELFF. The CDR3 bases are TGTGCCAGTAGAGTGGGGGGCTCCGGGGAGCTGTTTTTT.

A few counts support this clonotype. The J gene is TRBJ2-5, the V gene TRBV29-1, with TRBD2 as a possible D gene (7 bases). The DNA matches TRBJ2-7 better at its end, which makes the J call doubtful. Germline loops: CDR1 SQVTM, CDR2 ANQGSEA. The CDR3 contains 15 residues. The CDR3 region is CSVRGGVKAEYEQYF. The CDR3 coding sequence is TGCAGCGTTAGGGGGGGGGTCAAGGCGGAATACGAGCAGTACTTC.

About this clonotype: The junction departs from germline at one end; a sequencing error may be responsible. This sequence joins TRBV11-2 and TRBJ2-3; the match to TRBD2 covers 11 bases. The CDR3 covers 16 residues. Germline-derived CDR1 and CDR2 are SGHAT and FQNNGV. The CDR3 loop reads CASSLERLAGTDAQYF. The CDR3 DNA sequence: TGTGCCAGCAGCTTGGAAAGACTAGCGGGAACAGATGCGCAGTATTTT.

As for this clonotype: The conserved final phenylalanine or tryptophan is absent from the CDR3, which likely points to a read error. The chain combines TRBV7-9 with TRBJ2-2, with 9 positions matching TRBD1. Germline CDR1 reads SEHNR; CDR2 reads FQNEAQ (reference sequence). The CDR3 is 17 amino acids. The V segment lost 1 base and the J segment 0 bases; nucleotides outside the gene matches: 3. CDR3 sequence (DNA): TGTGCCAGCAGCTTAGACAGGGGGCTCGCGAACACCGGGGAGCTGTTTTGT. Protein: CASSLDRGLANTGELFC.

This chain joins TRBV7-6 and TRBJ2-4, with D tentatively TRBD1 (6 bases). The end of the DNA fits TRBJ2-7 better, so the J call may be wrong. The CDR3 has 16 residues. Germline V lookup: CDR1 SGHVS, CDR2 FNYEAQ. CDR3 coding DNA: TGTGCCAGCAGCCTAGGGGGTCACATGGGATGCGACGAGCAGTACTTC. It codes for CASSLGGHMGCDEQYF.

The J gene is TRBJ2-1, the V gene TRBV15; 10 bases are a match to TRBD2. With V trimmed by 1 base and J by 0 bases, 3 bases remained unmatched. The CDR3 has 17 amino acids. CDR1 is LNHNV and CDR2 is YYDKDF in the germline V gene (reference sequence). The DNA for the CDR3 is TGTGCCACCAGCAGAGGTCTAGCGGGAGTCTCCTACAATGAGCAGTTCTTC. Its translation: CATSRGLAGVSYNEQFF.

The table lists this clonotype with a few counts. This chain links TRBV20-1 with TRBJ2-7, with 8 bases matching TRBD1. The trim removed 3 bases at V and 4 bases at J, leaving 8 bases unmatched. This CDR3 comprises 14 residues. CDR1 is DFQATT, CDR2 SNEGSKA, per germline (reference sequence). The CDR3 DNA reads TGCAGTGCTAGTCTTCCGGACAGGGAGTACGAGCAGTACTTC. Its translation: CSASLPDREYEQYF.

This chain connects TRBV9 to TRBJ1-4; TRBD1 might be the D (6 bases). The V and J ends lost 4 bases and 2 bases respectively, with 12 bases between them. The germline CDR1 and CDR2 sequences are SGDLS and YYNGEE. This CDR3 is 15 amino acids long. Here the CDR3 reads CASSRTARTNEKLFF. DNA for the CDR3: TGTGCCAGCAGCAGGACAGCTCGGACTAATGAAAAACTGTTTTTT.

This clonotype was seen many times. The chain links TRBV12-3 or TRBV12-4 to TRBJ2-1; D call uncertain. Trimming pared 6 bases from V and 0 bases from J, leaving 12 bases between. The length of the CDR3 is 15 residues. The CDR3 sequence is CASSSEAYSYNEQFF. Written as DNA, the CDR3 is TGTGCCAGCAGCTCCGAGGCGTACTCCTACAATGAGCAGTTCTTC.

Regarding this clonotype: A junction boundary mismatches the germline segment, possibly from a read error. The V gene is TRBV2, the J gene TRBJ2-5; 7 bases match TRBD2. This CDR3 is built from 15 residues. CDR1 and CDR2 (germline): SNHLY, FYNNEI. This CDR3 is CASSGAGVTQEPQYF. CDR3 DNA: TGTGCCAGCAGCGGGGCGGGAGTCACCCAAGAGCCCCAGTACTTC.

This clonotype has a handful of counts. This rearrangement joins TRBV6-5 to TRBJ2-3; tentatively, D is TRBD1 (6 bases). The germline V and J ends were trimmed by 7 bases and 2 bases, with 19 bases remaining between them. The CDR3 covers 16 residues. The V gene's germline CDR1 is MNHEY and CDR2 SVGAGI. The CDR3 reads CASTSTIGGSTDTQYF. In DNA, the CDR3 is TGTGCCAGCACTTCAACCATAGGGGGATCCACAGATACGCAGTATTTT.

This rearrangement joins TRBV27 to TRBJ2-1; perhaps D is TRBD1 or TRBD2 (5 bases each). The better agreement between TRBJ2-7 and the DNA end casts doubt on the J call. Germline V gives CDR1 MNHEY, CDR2 SMNVEV (reference sequence). The CDR3 length is 15 residues. The CDR3 reads CASSFGGASYNEQYF. DNA for the CDR3: TGTGCCAGCAGTTTTGGGGGAGCCTCCTACAATGAGCAGTACTTC.